This T cell receptor (beta chain) was found in a study of blood T cell repertoires in COVID-19. Assay: immunoSEQ multiplex PCR; the TCRdb copy retains only in-frame clones and omits some. Of approximately 150,000 clones in the sample, about 90% are singletons; the top ten hold less than 45%. The CDR3 is 16 amino acids. V was shortened by 3 bases and J by 5 bases, with 22 bases between the two germline ends. The germline gives CDR1 GTSNPN, CDR2 SVGIG (reference sequence). Input material: peripheral blood. The chain joins TRBV30 to TRBJ2-5; tentative D call: TRBD2 (6 bases). The TCR sequence derives from a man aged 45 to 65 who had recovered from COVID-19. This chain's CDR3 is CAWSPPYAGLGETQYF. The CDR3 DNA reads as TGTGCCTGGAGCCCTCCTTATGCGGGGCTCGGGGAGACCCAGTACTTC. The whole variable domain, filled in from reference TRBV30 and TRBJ2-5, reads SQTIHQWPATLVQPVGSPLSLECTVEGTSNPNLYWYRQAAGRGLQLLFYSVGIGQISSEVPQNLSASRPQDRQFILSSKKLLLSDSGFYLCAWSPPYAGLGETQYFGPGTRLLVL.